This T cell receptor beta chain came from a study of blood T cell repertoires in COVID-19. As for the study in general: The United States, Italy and Spain provided the acute and convalescent COVID-19 samples. From T cells, B-cell-depleted T cells, or PBMCs came the material, which was cDNA or gDNA.

Original processing methods: Reference gene primer amplification in the assay estimated nucleated cell counts. The data were produced by immunoSEQ multiplex PCR, yet TCRdb's version contains in-frame clones alone and is incomplete. V and J calls and clone size are given by that table; D and trimming were obtained from the DNA. The sample holds 83,000 or so clones; 60% to 85% are singletons and the top ten take just under 10%. Source material: peripheral blood. This receptor was taken from a woman older than 75 with acute or convalescent COVID-19.

CDR3 amino acids: CASSPSDRGRTQHF. The CDR3 nucleotides read TGTGCCAGCAGCCCCTCAGACAGGGGGCGGACCCAGCATTTT. The chain has TRBV9 and TRBJ1-5, with 10 bases aligning to TRBD1. CDR1 and CDR2 (germline): SGDLS, YYNGEE. This CDR3 spans 14 amino acids. Germline trimming cut 4 bases from V and 11 bases from J; bases unmatched to any gene: 9.